The rows below give T cell receptor beta chains drawn from one sample of a study of shared clonotypes between healthy human individuals. Here immunoSEQ multiplex PCR was the method, and the copy in TCRdb shows in-frame clones only, minus some. This table holds about 980,000 clones, over 60% found once. The specimen sequenced was memory CD4+ T cells sorted from blood. The source is a young man in good health. The CDR3 runs from the conserved cysteine through the conserved F or W. D genes are given only for firm matches. Clone sizes are given selectively: once, few, many, or a class where the clone is expanded.

TRBJ1-5	TRBV10-3	-	-	CAISESQQVSNQPQHF	TGTGCCATCAGTGAGTCGCAACAGGTTAGCAATCAGCCCCAGCATTTT
TRBJ1-2	TRBV14	-	-	CASSQVTGYGYTF	TGTGCCAGCAGCCAAGTAACAGGCTATGGCTACACCTTC
TRBJ1-4	TRBV28	-	once	CASTEGRNEKLFF	TGTGCCAGTACGGAGGGCAGGAATGAAAAACTGTTTTTT
TRBJ1-4	TRBV30	TRBD1	-	CAWNGQGAEKLFF	TGTGCCTGGAACGGACAGGGGGCTGAAAAACTGTTTTTT
TRBJ2-3	TRBV5-1	TRBD1	-	CASSFDGQGITDTQYF	TGCGCCAGCAGCTTTGATGGACAGGGGATAACAGATACGCAGTATTTT
TRBJ2-1	TRBV5-1	TRBD2	-	CASLSGTSTHNEQFF	TGCGCCAGTCTAAGCGGGACTAGCACACACAATGAGCAGTTCTTC
TRBJ1-1	TRBV2	-	many	CASSGQGEGTEAFF	TGTGCCAGCAGTGGGCAAGGAGAAGGCACTGAAGCTTTCTTT
TRBJ2-3	TRBV25-1	-	-	CASSRDFSTDTQYF	TGTGCCAGCAGCCGAGACTTTAGCACAGATACGCAGTATTTT
TRBJ2-7	TRBV2	TRBD1	-	CASRGDRGGQYF	TGTGCCAGCAGGGGGGACAGGGGCGGGCAGTACTTC
TRBJ2-1	TRBV5-1	-	-	CASGRGRVDNEQFF	TGCGCCAGCGGGAGGGGGCGGGTAGACAATGAGCAGTTCTTC
TRBJ2-5	TRBV11-2	TRBD1	-	CASSPAGGQETQYF	TGTGCCAGCAGCCCCGCAGGGGGACAAGAGACCCAGTACTTC
TRBJ2-2	TRBV7-8	TRBD2	many	CASSLGGLAAANTGELFF	TGTGCCAGCAGCTTAGGGGGACTAGCGGCCGCGAACACCGGGGAGCTGTTTTTT
TRBJ2-3	TRBV18	-	-	CASSPPSRADTQYF	TGTGCCAGCTCACCACCGAGTAGGGCAGATACGCAGTATTTT
TRBJ2-5	TRBV23-1	TRBD2	-	CASLAGKETQYF	TGCGCCAGCCTAGCGGGAAAAGAGACCCAGTACTTC
TRBJ2-2	TRBV6-5	-	-	CASSRGSNTGELFF	TGTGCCAGCAGCCGGGGCTCGAACACCGGGGAGCTGTTTTTT
TRBJ1-1	TRBV7-2	TRBD1	-	CASSQPGGGTEAFF	TGTGCCAGCAGCCAACCAGGGGGCGGCACTGAAGCTTTCTTT
TRBJ1-2	TRBV5-4	TRBD1	few	CASSSTGGLYGYTF	TGTGCCAGCAGCTCGACAGGGGGCTTATATGGCTACACCTTC
TRBJ2-3	TRBV4-3	TRBD2	-	CASSQQTSGTSYSTDTQYF	TGCGCCAGCAGCCAACAGACTAGCGGGACCTCATATAGCACAGATACGCAGTATTTT
TRBJ1-2	TRBV7-2	TRBD1	-	CASSFGRQGAANYGYTF	TGTGCCAGCAGCTTTGGGAGACAGGGGGCCGCTAACTATGGCTACACCTTC